This is a list of T cell receptor beta chains from one sample in a study of Ad26.COV2.S vaccination and SARS-CoV-2 variants. Clones were sequenced by immunoSEQ multiplex PCR, and TCRdb holds only the in-frame ones, with some missing. Among over 300,000 clones listed, roughly 80% were seen once. The specimen comprised peripheral blood, sampled in a trial of Ad26.COV2.S vaccine versus placebo. Source of these receptors: a person aged 18-65 years who received the Ad26.COV2.S COVID-19 vaccine or a placebo. The CDR3 runs from the conserved cysteine through the conserved F or W. The D gene is left open where the match is weak. Size is stated for part of the rows, as once, few or many counts, or as a class when the clone is expanded.

V	size	D	J	CDR3	DNA
TRBV18	once	-	TRBJ1-2	CASSPEVLSGYTF	TGTGCCAGCTCACCGGAGGTATTGAGTGGCTACACCTTC
TRBV3-1/TRBV3-2	-	-	TRBJ1-2	CASSQDTGTYGYTF	TGTGCCAGCAGCCAAGATACCGGGACCTATGGCTACACCTTC
TRBV5-1	-	TRBD1	TRBJ2-2	CASSPDRGSISTGELFF	TGCGCCAGCAGCCCCGACAGGGGGTCGATTTCCACCGGGGAGCTGTTTTTT
TRBV19	few	-	TRBJ1-1	CASSTGYEAFF	TGTGCCAGTAGTACCGGTTATGAAGCTTTCTTT
TRBV5-1	-	TRBD2	TRBJ2-2	CASSSTSGYTGELFF	TGCGCCAGCAGCTCCACTAGCGGGTATACCGGGGAGCTGTTTTTT
TRBV14	many	-	TRBJ1-6	CASRLVDNSPLHF	TGTGCCAGCAGACTGGTAGATAATTCACCCCTCCACTTT
TRBV10-3	few	-	TRBJ2-7	CAISPTGGADEQYF	TGTGCCATCAGTCCTACAGGGGGGGCCGACGAGCAGTACTTC
TRBV5-4	-	TRBD1	TRBJ1-5	CASSLRTGTGSQPQHF	TGTGCCAGCAGCCTTCGAACCGGGACAGGATCTCAGCCCCAGCATTTT
TRBV2	-	-	TRBJ1-1	CASSEWGAHGAFF	TGTGCCAGCAGTGAATGGGGGGCGCATGGAGCTTTCTTT
TRBV11-2	-	TRBD1	TRBJ1-1	CAGSRGPGTEAFF	TGTGCCGGATCTAGGGGGCCGGGCACTGAAGCTTTCTTT
TRBV5-6	few	TRBD1	TRBJ1-6	CASSNLQGARSPLHF	TGTGCCAGCAGCAATCTACAGGGGGCGAGGTCACCCCTCCACTTT
TRBV27	once	-	TRBJ2-7	CASSWAVDAHYEQYF	TGTGCCAGCAGTTGGGCGGTAGATGCCCACTACGAGCAGTACTTC
TRBV7-2	once	-	TRBJ2-5	CASSLAGAGETQYF	TGTGCCAGCAGCTTAGCGGGAGCAGGCGAGACCCAGTACTTC
TRBV11-3	-	-	TRBJ1-5	CASSLRAGGPQHF	TGTGCCAGCAGCTTACGGGCCGGGGGACCCCAGCATTTT
TRBV5-1	-	TRBD1	TRBJ1-5	CASSQGTGQQPQHF	TGCGCCAGCAGCCAGGGGACAGGGCAACAGCCCCAGCATTTT
TRBV7-3	few	TRBD1	TRBJ2-2	CASSFVTGGGGELFF	TGTGCCAGCAGCTTCGTGACAGGGGGCGGCGGGGAGCTGTTTTTT
TRBV11-2	-	TRBD2	TRBJ2-1	CASSLGKGLARTYNEQFF	TGTGCCAGCAGCTTAGGTAAGGGACTAGCGAGGACCTACAATGAGCAGTTCTTC